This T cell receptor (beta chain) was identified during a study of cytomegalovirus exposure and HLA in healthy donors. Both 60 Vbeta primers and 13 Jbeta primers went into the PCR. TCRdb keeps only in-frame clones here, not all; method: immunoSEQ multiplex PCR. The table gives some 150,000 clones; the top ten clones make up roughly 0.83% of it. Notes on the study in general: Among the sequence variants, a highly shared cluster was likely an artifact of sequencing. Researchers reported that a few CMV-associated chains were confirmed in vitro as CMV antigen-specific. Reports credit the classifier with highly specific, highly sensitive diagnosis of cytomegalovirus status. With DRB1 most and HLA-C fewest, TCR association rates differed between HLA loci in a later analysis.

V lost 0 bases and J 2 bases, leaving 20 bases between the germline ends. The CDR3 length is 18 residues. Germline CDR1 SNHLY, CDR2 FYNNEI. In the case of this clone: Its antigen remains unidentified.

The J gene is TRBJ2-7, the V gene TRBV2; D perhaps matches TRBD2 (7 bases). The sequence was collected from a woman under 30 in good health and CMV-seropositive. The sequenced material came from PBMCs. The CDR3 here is CASSEALLGGTPTYEQYF. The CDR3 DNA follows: TGTGCCAGCAGTGAAGCGCTTCTGGGGGGGACACCGACCTACGAGCAGTACTTC.